This TCR beta chain appears in the sequencing data of a study of T cells in tuberculosis. Overall study context: This South African cohort compared adolescents with or without latent tuberculosis against adults with active tuberculosis.

Germline loops: CDR1 KGHSH, CDR2 LQKENI. The CDR3 consists of 14 residues. V trimming: 5 bases; J trimming: 2 bases; junction bases outside the gene matches: 5. As for time point: new active TB diagnosis, blood taken before or within 7 days of starting treatment. Included patients were adults of at least 18, HIV-seronegative, South African. This clone was seen a handful of times. Its cognate antigen is unknown. Overall study findings and caveats: Samples were chosen by availability of cryopreserved specimens.

Profiling relied on immunoSEQ multiplex PCR, and the TCRdb table lists in-frame clones only, not all of them. The sample has 30,000 to 35,000 clones, about 91% seen once. The TCR sequence derives from an adult with tuberculosis. Some clones in this sample may be carry-over from other donors' samples. The specimen comprised PBMCs, sampled at tuberculosis diagnosis. The rearrangement joins TRBV18 to TRBJ2-7, with 8 bases lining up with TRBD1. The CDR3: CASSSDRGPYEQYF. The DNA for the CDR3 is TGTGCCAGCTCATCCGACAGGGGACCCTACGAGCAGTACTTC. Combining the CDR3 with reference TRBV18 and TRBJ2-7 gives the whole variable domain NAGVMQNPRHLVRRRGQEARLRCSPMKGHSHVYWYRQLPEEGLKFMVYLQKENIIDESGMPKERFSAEFPKEGPSILRIQQVVRGDSAAYFCASSSDRGPYEQYFGPGTRLTVT.